The next 2 T cell receptor beta chains were all read from a single sample in a study of T-cell memory formation after mild COVID-19. MiXCR, applied by TCRdb to the 5' RACE reads, yields one record per CDR3 protein. The table records about 350,000 distinct CDR3 sequences, 25% to 30% of them present only once. The sample consisted of PBMCs or a T cell subset sorted from them (not recorded which). These TCRs come from an adult woman who had mild COVID-19 (a few samples of this study predate the infection). Cell type and time point are not known.

In its sample, this clonotype was seen a few times. The chain combines TRBV20-1 with TRBJ2-1; 8 nucleotides match TRBD2. The CDR3 contains 14 residues. V trimming: 3 bases; J trimming: 7 bases; junction bases outside the gene matches: 8. Germline lookup yields CDR1 DFQATT and CDR2 SNEGSKA (reference sequence). The CDR3 protein is CSASRGTSRNEQFF. CDR3 bases: TGCAGTGCTAGTAGAGGGACTAGTCGTAATGAGCAGTTCTTC.

The rearrangement joins TRBV7-6 to TRBJ2-1, with no clear D. V lost 5 bases to trimming and J lost 1 base, with 12 bases between them. Germline values: CDR1 SGHVS, CDR2 FNYEAQ. The CDR3 length is 15 residues. The CDR3 spells CASSPDFSSYNEQFF. The DNA for the CDR3 is TGTGCCAGCAGCCCCGACTTTTCATCCTACAATGAGCAGTTCTTC.